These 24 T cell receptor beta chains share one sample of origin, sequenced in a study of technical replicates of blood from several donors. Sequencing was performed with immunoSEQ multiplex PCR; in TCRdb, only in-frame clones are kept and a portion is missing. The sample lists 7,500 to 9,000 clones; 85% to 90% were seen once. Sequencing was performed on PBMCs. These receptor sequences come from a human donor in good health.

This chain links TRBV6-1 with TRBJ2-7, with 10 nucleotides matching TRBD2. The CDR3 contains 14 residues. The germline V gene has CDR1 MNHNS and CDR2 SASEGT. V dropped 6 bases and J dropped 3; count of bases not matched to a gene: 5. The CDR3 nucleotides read TGTGCCAGCAGCGATAGCGGGAGGCACTACGAGCAGTACTTC. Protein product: CASSDSGRHYEQYF.

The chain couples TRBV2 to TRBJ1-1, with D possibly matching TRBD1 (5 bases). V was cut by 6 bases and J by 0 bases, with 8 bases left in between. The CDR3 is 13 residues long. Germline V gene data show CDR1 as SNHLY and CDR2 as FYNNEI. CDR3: CASSGGMNTEAFF. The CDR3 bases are TGTGCCAGCAGCGGGGGTATGAACACTGAAGCTTTCTTT. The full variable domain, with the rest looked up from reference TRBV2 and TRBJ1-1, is EPEVTQTPSHQVTQMGQEVILRCVPISNHLYFYWYRQILGQKVEFLVSFYNNEISEKSEIFDDQFSVERPDGSNFTLKIRSTKLEDSAMYFCASSGGMNTEAFFGQGTRLTVV.

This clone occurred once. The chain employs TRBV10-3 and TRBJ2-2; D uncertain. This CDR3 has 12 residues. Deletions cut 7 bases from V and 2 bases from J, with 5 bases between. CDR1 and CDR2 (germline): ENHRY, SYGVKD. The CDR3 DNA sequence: TGTGCCATCACCACTAACACCGGGGAGCTGTTTTTT. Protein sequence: CAITTNTGELFF.

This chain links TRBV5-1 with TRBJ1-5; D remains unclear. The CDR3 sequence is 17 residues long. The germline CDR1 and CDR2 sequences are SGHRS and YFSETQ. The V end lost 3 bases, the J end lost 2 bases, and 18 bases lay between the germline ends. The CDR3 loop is CASSSSPLAVGNQPQHF. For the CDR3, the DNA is TGCGCCAGCAGCTCGTCTCCTTTGGCTGTGGGCAATCAGCCCCAGCATTTT.

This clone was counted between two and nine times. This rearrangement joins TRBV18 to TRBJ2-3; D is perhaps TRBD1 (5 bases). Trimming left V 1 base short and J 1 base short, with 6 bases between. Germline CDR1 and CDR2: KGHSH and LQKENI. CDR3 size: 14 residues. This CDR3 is CASSPLQGTDTQYF. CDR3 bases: TGTGCCAGCTCACCACTACAGGGCACAGATACGCAGTATTTT.

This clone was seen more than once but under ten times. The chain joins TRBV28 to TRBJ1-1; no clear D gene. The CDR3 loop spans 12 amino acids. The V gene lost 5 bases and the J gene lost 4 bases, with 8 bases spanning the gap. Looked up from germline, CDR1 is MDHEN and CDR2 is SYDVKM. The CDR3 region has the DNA TGTGCCAGCAGTGGCCTTTTCACTGAAGCTTTCTTT. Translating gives CASSGLFTEAFF. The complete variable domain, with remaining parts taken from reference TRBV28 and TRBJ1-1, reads DVKVTQSSRYLVKRTGEKVFLECVQDMDHENMFWYRQDPGLGLRLIYFSYDVKMKEKGDIPEGYSVSREKKERFSLILESASTNQTSMYLCASSGLFTEAFFGQGTRLTVV.

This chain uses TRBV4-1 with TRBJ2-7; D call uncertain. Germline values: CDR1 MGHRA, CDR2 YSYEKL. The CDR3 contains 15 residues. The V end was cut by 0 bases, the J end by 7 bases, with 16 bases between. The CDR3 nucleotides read TGCGCCAGCAGCCAAGATGGTATGGGCTCGAGTGAGCAGTACTTC. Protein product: CASSQDGMGSSEQYF.

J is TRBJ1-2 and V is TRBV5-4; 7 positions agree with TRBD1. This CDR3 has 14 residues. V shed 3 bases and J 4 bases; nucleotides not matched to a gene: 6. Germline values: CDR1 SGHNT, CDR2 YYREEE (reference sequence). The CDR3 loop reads CASSSPRQGYGYTF. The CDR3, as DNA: TGTGCCAGCAGCTCCCCGCGACAGGGCTATGGCTACACCTTC.

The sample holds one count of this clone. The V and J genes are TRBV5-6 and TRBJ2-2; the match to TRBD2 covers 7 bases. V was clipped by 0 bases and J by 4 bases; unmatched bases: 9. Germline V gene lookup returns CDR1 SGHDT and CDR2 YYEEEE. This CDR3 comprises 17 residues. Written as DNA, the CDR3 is TGTGCCAGCAGCTTGGGGGTCCTAGCGGAAGTCACCGGGGAGCTGTTTTTT. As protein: CASSLGVLAEVTGELFF.

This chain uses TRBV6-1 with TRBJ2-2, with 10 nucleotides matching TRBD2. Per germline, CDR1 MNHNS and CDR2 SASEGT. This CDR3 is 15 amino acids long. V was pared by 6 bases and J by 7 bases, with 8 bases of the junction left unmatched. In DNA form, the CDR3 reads TGTGCCAGCAGGGTTGGGACTAGCGACGGCGGGGAGCTGTTTTTT. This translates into CASRVGTSDGGELFF.

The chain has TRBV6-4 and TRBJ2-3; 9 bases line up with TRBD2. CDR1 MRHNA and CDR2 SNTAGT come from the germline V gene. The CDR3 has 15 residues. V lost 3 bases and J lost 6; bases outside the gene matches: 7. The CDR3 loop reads CASSEGFSGRDTQYF. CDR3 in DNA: TGTGCCAGCAGTGAAGGATTCAGCGGGAGGGATACGCAGTATTTT.

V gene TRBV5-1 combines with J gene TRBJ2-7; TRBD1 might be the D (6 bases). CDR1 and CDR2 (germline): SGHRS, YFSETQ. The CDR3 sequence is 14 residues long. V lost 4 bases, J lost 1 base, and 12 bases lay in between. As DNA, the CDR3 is TGCGCCAGCAGCCTGGACAGTTATTCCTACGAGCAGTACTTC. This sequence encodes CASSLDSYSYEQYF.

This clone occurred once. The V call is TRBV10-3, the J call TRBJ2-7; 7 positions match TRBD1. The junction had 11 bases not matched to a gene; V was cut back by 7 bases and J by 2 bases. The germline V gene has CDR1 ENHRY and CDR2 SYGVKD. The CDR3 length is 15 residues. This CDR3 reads CAITEGLQGTYEQYF. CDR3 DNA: TGTGCCATCACAGAGGGCCTACAGGGGACCTACGAGCAGTACTTC.

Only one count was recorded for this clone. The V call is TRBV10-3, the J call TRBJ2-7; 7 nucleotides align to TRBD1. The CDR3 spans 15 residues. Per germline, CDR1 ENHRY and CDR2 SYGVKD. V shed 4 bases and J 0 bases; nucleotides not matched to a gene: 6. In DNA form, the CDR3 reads TGTGCCATCAGTGTCGGACAGGAGAGCTCCTACGAGCAGTACTTC. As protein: CAISVGQESSYEQYF.

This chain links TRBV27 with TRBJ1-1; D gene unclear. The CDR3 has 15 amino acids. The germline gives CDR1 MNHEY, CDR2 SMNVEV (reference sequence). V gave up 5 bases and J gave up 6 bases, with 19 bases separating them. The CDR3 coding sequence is TGTGCCAGCAGTCCCGGACTGGGTTTGGGTGCTGAAGCTTTCTTT. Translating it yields CASSPGLGLGAEAFF.

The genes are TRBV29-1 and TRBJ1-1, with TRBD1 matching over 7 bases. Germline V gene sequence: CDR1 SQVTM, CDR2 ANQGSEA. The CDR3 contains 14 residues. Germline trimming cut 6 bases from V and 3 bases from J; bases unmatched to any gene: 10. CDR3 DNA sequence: TGCAGCGTGGGGATAGGGGGCGTAGACACTGAAGCTTTCTTT. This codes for CSVGIGGVDTEAFF.

The CDR3 region has the DNA TGTGCCAGCAGTTTAAGTTTGGGGACTAGCCGGCAGTACTTC. Amino acids: CASSLSLGTSRQYF. This chain uses TRBV27 with TRBJ2-7; 9 bases map to TRBD2. The length of the CDR3 is 14 residues. From germline, CDR1 is MNHEY and CDR2 SMNVEV (reference sequence). The V gene end was trimmed by 2 bases and the J gene end by 9 bases; junction bases not matched to a gene: 8.

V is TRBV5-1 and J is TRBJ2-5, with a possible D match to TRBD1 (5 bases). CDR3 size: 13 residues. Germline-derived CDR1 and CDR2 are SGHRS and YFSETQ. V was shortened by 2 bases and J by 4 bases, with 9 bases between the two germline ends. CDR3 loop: CASSFPGLETQYF. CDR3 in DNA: TGCGCCAGCAGCTTTCCAGGGCTAGAGACCCAGTACTTC. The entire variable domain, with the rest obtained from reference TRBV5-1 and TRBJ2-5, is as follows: KAGVTQTPRYLIKTRGQQVTLSCSPISGHRSVSWYQQTPGQGLQFLFEYFSETQRNKGNFPGRFSGRQFSNSRSEMNVSTLELGDSALYLCASSFPGLETQYFGPGTRLLVL.

CDR3 bases: TGTGCCCTAGGGGGGGACCTCTCCTACGAGCAGTACTTC. Protein sequence: CALGGDLSYEQYF. The chain is built from TRBV30 and TRBJ2-7, with a tentative D call TRBD2 (7 bases). With 8 bases removed from V and 0 bases from J, the gap between germline ends came to 14 bases. This CDR3 spans 13 amino acids. The germline CDR1 and CDR2 sequences are GTSNPN and SVGIG (reference sequence).

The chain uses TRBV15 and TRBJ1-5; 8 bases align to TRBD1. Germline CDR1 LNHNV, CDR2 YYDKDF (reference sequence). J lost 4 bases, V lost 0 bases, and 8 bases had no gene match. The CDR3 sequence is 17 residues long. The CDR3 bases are TGTGCCACCAGCAGAGATTCCAGGGGGCTATGGAATCAGCCCCAGCATTTT. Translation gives CATSRDSRGLWNQPQHF.

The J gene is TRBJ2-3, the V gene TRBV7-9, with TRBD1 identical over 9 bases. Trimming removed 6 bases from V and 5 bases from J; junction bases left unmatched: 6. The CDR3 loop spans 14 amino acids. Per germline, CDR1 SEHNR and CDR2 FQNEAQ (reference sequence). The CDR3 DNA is TGTGCCAGCAGAGGGACAGGGCCTGGAGATACGCAGTATTTT. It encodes CASRGTGPGDTQYF.

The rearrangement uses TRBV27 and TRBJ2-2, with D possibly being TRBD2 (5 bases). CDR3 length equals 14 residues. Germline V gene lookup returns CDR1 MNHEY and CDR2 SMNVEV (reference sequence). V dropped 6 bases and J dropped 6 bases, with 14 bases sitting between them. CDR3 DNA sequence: TGTGCCAGCAGGGGATCCGGAGGACCCGGGGAGCTGTTTTTT. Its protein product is CASRGSGGPGELFF.

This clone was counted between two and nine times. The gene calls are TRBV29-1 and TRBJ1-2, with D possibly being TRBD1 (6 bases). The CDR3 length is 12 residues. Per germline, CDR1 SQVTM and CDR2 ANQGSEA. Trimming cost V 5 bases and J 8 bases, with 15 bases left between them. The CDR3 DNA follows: TGCAGCGTTACCCCCCGACAGGTGGGCTACACCTTC. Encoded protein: CSVTPRQVGYTF.

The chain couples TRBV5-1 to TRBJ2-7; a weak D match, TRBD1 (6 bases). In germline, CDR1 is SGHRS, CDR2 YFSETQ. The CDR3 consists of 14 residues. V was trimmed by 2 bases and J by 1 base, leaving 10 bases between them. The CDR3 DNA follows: TGCGCCAGCAGCTTTCAGGGGAAATCCTACGAGCAGTACTTC. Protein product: CASSFQGKSYEQYF.